The present entry profiles one T cell receptor beta chain with its context. The target of this receptor is not known. No per-base quality is available; no much larger clone lies one base away. Expansion of CD8+CD57+ cells had been shown by flow cytometry in the patients chosen for sequencing. Every patient had a diagnosis of severe acquired aplastic anemia based on International Study of Aplastic Anemia and Agranulocytosis and Camitta criteria. No therapy had been received by the patients at the time of blood sampling. In this study, sorted CD4+ and CD8+ T cells from the blood of healthy subjects and of severe aplastic anemia patients had their TCR repertoires deep-sequenced. Patients were enrolled in the USA under clinicaltrials.gov protocols 00001620, 01623167, 00001397, 00071045, 00081523 and 00961064. Ficoll-Paque density gradient centrifugation was used to isolate peripheral blood mononuclear cells. Before DNA extraction, CD4+ and CD8+ T cells were sorted with FACS or magnetic beads.

This specimen comes from a study of CD8+CD57+ T cells in acquired aplastic anemia (dated by TCRdb to the late 2010s). Notes on the research overall: Extracted DNA from sorted CD4+ and CD8+ cells averaged approximately 3 ug, ranging from roughly 0.17 to 27.4 ug. CD8+CD57+ expansion was defined as frequency above the mean frequency observed in healthy subjects. Overall study outcomes, separate from this receptor: Although roughly 29 CD8+ CDR3 sequences were shared by patients and controls, these sequences appeared highly expressed in patients and within the immunodominant clones of patients. Patients and healthy controls showed no significant difference in CD8+ Simpson's diversity (P=0.060).

TCR beta VDJ combination and CDR3 sequence profiling used genomic DNA as the template. An Illumina HiSeq 2000 was used for TCR repertoire sequencing. As for the authors' bioinformatics: TRBV/TRBJ rearrangement plots, CDR3 size and DJ length profiles, and Simpson's diversity index were used to assess repertoires. The most abundant DNA sequence in the deep sequencing data was defined as the immunodominant clone. CDR3 amino acid sequences were checked for sharing between subjects and were compared against published repertoires and the VDJdb database. TCRdb ran its own pipeline on the public reads, namely fastp trimming at Q25 and MiXCR clone calling, and kept in-frame beta chains. All rows with the same CDR3 protein become a single entry with the most common DNA and genes. The V and J calls reflect TCRdb's pipeline rather than the authors' work. A total of about 160,000 distinct CDR3 sequences appear in this sample, 71% of them only once. The ten largest clones take up more than 35% of the sample.

At the junction V is shortened by 5 bases and J by 2 bases; bases outside the gene matches: 13. Taken from the germline V gene (reference sequence), the CDR1 and CDR2 loops are LNHDA and SQIVND. Including cysteine and phenylalanine, the CDR3 has 18 amino acids. Of all the DNA, just the CDR3 is kept, 54 bases in frame from base 1. Specimen: sorted CD4+, CD8+, or CD8+CD57+ T cells (not recorded which) from PBMCs. Recombination linked TRBV19 to TRBJ2-3; 10 bases in between match TRBD2. This clonotype was sampled from a human donor with aplastic anemia. The nucleotide sequence reads as follows: TGTGCCAGTAGTCTAGCTAGCGGGGGTTACATCGCCACAGATACGCAGTATTTT. Its product reads: CASSLASGGYIATDTQYF.